This T cell receptor (beta chain) was sequenced during a study of cytomegalovirus exposure and HLA in healthy donors. Broader study findings: As immune exposure information, only CMV serostatus was available. Presence/absence analyses assumed roughly uniform sequencing depth across donors.

This CDR3 spans 14 amino acids. Per germline, CDR1 LNHNV and CDR2 YYDKDF (reference sequence). V lost 0 bases and J 9 bases, leaving 11 bases between the germline ends. The PCR was carried out with 60 Vbeta primers and 13 Jbeta primers. Clones were sequenced by immunoSEQ multiplex PCR, and TCRdb holds only the in-frame ones, with some missing. This table holds about 170,000 clones, approximately 84% found once. On this clone itself: The antigen is not known.

The TCR originated in a woman aged 50 to 65 in good health and CMV-seropositive. The genes are TRBV15 and TRBJ1-4; D gene uncertain. The specimen was PBMCs. The CDR3 DNA follows: TGTGCCACCAGCAGAGATGCGGGAGAAAAAAAACTGTTTTTT. Its protein product is CATSRDAGEKKLFF.